The clone carrying this T cell receptor (beta chain) was detected ten times or more. The data derive from a study of neurological immune-mediated disorders. TCRdb ran MiXCR on the 5' RACE reads and lists one entry per CDR3 protein. The sample yields roughly 90,000 distinct CDR3 sequences, under 4.5% seen once. V lost 2 bases and J 3 bases, leaving 4 bases between the germline ends. This CDR3 contains 11 residues. CDR1 is DFQATT and CDR2 is SNEGSKA in the germline V gene (reference sequence). This clonotype originated in a woman aged 50 to 60 with multiple sclerosis. The sample consisted of PBMCs. The chain joins TRBV20-1 to TRBJ2-5; no clear D. The CDR3 DNA reads as TGCAGTGCTAGACAGAAAGAGACCCAGTACTTC. This translates into CSARQKETQYF.